The entry that follows covers one TCR beta chain sequence. Its antigen is still unknown. The data originate from a study of post-analysis software for immune sequencing data. Turning to the study itself: Relapsing-remitting, secondary progressive and progressive-relapsing forms made up the multiple sclerosis disease courses.

Findings and caveats of the study: Compared with controls, patients had more of about 5 TRBV segments, including TRBV5-6, TRBV5-1 and TRBV20-1. Diversity measured as normalized Chao1 was significantly lower in multiple sclerosis patients than in controls.

Germline CDR1 SEHNR, CDR2 FQNEAQ (reference sequence). CDR3 length: 13 residues. V lost 1 base, J lost 7 bases, and 11 bases lay in between. Unique molecular identifiers tagged the TCR beta cDNA libraries. Input populations of about 1 to 11 million T cells gave rise to approximately 480,000 cDNA molecules. MiXCR, run by TCRdb on the PCR reads, gives a single entry per CDR3 protein. The sample holds about 460,000 distinct CDR3 sequences, 40% to 55% seen once. This clonotype was obtained from a girl aged 10 to 17 with multiple sclerosis. The material sequenced was blood. This chain links TRBV7-9 with TRBJ2-7; D unclear. The CDR3 here is CASSLVLVNEQYF. DNA of the CDR3: TGTGCCAGCAGCTTAGTCCTAGTTAATGAGCAGTACTTC.